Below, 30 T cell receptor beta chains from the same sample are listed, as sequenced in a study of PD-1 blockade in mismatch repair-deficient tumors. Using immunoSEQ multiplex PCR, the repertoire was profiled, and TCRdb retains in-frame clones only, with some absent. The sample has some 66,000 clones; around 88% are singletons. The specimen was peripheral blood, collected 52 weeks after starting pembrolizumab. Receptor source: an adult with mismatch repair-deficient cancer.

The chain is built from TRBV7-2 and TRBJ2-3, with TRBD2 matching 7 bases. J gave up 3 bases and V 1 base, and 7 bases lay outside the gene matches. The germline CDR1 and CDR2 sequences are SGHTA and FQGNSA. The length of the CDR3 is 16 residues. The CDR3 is CASSLEKAGVTDTQYF. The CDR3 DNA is TGTGCCAGCAGCTTAGAAAAGGCGGGAGTAACAGATACGCAGTATTTT.

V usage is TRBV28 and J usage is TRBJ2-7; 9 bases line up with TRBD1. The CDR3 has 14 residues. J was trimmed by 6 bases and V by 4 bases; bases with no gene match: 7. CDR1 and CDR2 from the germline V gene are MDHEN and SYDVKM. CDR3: CASSSGQGSGEQYF. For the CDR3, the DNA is TGTGCCAGCAGTTCGGGACAGGGTTCAGGCGAGCAGTACTTC.

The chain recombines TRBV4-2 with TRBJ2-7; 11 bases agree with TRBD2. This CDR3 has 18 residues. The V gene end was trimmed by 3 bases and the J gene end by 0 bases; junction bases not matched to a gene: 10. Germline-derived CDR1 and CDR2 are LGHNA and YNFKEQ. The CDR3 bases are TGTGCCAGCAGCCAGGTTTGGCTAGCGGGAGGATCCTCCTACGAGCAGTACTTC. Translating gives CASSQVWLAGGSSYEQYF.

CDR3 in DNA: TGTGCCAGCAGAAGTAGGACGGATACGCAGTATTTT. Translating it yields CASRSRTDTQYF. V usage is TRBV28 and J usage is TRBJ2-3, with D unclear. The CDR3 has 12 amino acids. V shed 6 bases and J shed 6 bases, with 10 bases lying between them. CDR1 is MDHEN, CDR2 SYDVKM, per germline.

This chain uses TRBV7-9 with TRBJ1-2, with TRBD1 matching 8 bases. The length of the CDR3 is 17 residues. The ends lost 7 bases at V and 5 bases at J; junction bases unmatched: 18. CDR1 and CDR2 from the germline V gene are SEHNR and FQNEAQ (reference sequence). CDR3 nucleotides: TGTGCCAGCACCGCAACGTCGGGCAGGGACAGGAGTTATGGCTACACCTTC. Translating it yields CASTATSGRDRSYGYTF.

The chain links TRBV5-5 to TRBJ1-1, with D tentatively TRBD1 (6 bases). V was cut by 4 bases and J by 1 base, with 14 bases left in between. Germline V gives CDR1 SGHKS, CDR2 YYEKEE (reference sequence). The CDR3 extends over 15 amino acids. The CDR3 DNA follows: TGTGCCAGCAGCCCGCGGGGGGCTGGGAACACTGAAGCTTTCTTT. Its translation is CASSPRGAGNTEAFF. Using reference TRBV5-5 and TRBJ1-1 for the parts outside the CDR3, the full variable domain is DAGVTQSPTHLIKTRGQQVTLRCSPISGHKSVSWYQQVLGQGPQFIFQYYEKEERGRGNFPDRFSARQFPNYSSELNVNALLLGDSALYLCASSPRGAGNTEAFFGQGTRLTVV.

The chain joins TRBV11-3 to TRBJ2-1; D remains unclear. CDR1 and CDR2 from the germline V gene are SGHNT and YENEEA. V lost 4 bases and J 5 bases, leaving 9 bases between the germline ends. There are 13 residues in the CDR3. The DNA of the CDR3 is TGTGCCAGCAGCTCCAAAGCCGACAATGAGCAGTTCTTC. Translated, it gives CASSSKADNEQFF. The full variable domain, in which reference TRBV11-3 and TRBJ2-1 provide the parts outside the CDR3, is EAGVVQSPRYKIIEKKQPVAFWCNPISGHNTLYWYLQNLGQGPELLIRYENEEAVDDSQLPKDRFSAERLKGVDSTLKIQPAELGDSAVYLCASSSKADNEQFFGPGTRLTVL.

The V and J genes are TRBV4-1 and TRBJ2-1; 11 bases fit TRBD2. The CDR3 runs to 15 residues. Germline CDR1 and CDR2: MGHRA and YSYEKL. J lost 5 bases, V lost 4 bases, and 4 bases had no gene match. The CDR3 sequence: CASSPLGLADNEQFF. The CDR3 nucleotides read TGCGCCAGCAGCCCATTGGGACTAGCGGACAATGAGCAGTTCTTC.

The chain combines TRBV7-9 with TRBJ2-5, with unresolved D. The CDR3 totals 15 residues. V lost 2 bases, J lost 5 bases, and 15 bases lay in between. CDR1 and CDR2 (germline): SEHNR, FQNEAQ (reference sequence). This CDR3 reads CASSLFEAGRETQYF. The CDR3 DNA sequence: TGTGCCAGCAGCTTATTTGAGGCCGGGCGGGAGACCCAGTACTTC.

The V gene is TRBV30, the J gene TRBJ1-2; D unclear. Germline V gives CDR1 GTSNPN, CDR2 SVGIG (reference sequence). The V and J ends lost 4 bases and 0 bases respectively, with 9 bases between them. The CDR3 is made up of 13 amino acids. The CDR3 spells CAWKWPANYGYTF. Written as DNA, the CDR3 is TGTGCCTGGAAATGGCCAGCTAACTATGGCTACACCTTC. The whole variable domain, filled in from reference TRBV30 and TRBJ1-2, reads SQTIHQWPATLVQPVGSPLSLECTVEGTSNPNLYWYRQAAGRGLQLLFYSVGIGQISSEVPQNLSASRPQDRQFILSSKKLLLSDSGFYLCAWKWPANYGYTFGSGTRLTVV.

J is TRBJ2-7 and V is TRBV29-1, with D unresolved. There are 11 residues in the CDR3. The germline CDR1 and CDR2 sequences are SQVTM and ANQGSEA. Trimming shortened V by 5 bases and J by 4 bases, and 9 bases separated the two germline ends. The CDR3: CSVRTVYEQYF. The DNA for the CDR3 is TGCAGCGTTCGGACGGTGTACGAGCAGTACTTC.

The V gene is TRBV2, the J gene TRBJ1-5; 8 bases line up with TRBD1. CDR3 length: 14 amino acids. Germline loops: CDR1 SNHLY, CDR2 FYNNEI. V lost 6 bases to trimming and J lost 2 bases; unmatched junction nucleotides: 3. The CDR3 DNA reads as TGTGCCAGCAGGCAGACAGGGGGCAATCAGCCCCAGCATTTT. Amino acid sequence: CASRQTGGNQPQHF. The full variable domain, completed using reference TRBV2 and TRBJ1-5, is EPEVTQTPSHQVTQMGQEVILRCVPISNHLYFYWYRQILGQKVEFLVSFYNNEISEKSEIFDDQFSVERPDGSNFTLKIRSTKLEDSAMYFCASRQTGGNQPQHFGDGTRLSIL.

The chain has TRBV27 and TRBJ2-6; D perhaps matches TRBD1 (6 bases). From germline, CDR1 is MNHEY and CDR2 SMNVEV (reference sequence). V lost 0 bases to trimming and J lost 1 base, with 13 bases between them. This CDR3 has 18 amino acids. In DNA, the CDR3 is TGTGCCAGCAGTTTATCCCTCAGGGGAAATTCTGGGGCCAACGTCCTGACTTTC. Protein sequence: CASSLSLRGNSGANVLTF. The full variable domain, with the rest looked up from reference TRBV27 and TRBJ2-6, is EAQVTQNPRYLITVTGKKLTVTCSQNMNHEYMSWYRQDPGLGLRQIYYSMNVEVTDKGDVPEGYKVSRKEKRNFPLILESPSPNQTSLYFCASSLSLRGNSGANVLTFGAGSRLTVL.

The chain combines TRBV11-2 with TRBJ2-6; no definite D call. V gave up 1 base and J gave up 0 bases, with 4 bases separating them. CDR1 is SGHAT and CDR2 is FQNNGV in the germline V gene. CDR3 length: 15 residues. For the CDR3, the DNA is TGTGCCAGCAGCTTAGTTTCCTCTGGGGCCAACGTCCTGACTTTC. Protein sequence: CASSLVSSGANVLTF. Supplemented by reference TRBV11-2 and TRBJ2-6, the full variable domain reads EAGVAQSPRYKIIEKRQSVAFWCNPISGHATLYWYQQILGQGPKLLIQFQNNGVVDDSQLPKDRFSAERLKGVDSTLKIQPAKLEDSAVYLCASSLVSSGANVLTFGAGSRLTVL.

DNA of the CDR3: TGTGCCATCAGTGACAGGGTCCACAATGAGCAGTTCTTC. Translation gives CAISDRVHNEQFF. The V and J genes are TRBV10-3 and TRBJ2-1; the D gene is possibly TRBD1 (5 bases). Between the trimmed V and J ends, which lost 3 bases and 5 bases, there was a span of 8 bases. Germline CDR1 and CDR2: ENHRY and SYGVKD. This CDR3 comprises 13 residues.

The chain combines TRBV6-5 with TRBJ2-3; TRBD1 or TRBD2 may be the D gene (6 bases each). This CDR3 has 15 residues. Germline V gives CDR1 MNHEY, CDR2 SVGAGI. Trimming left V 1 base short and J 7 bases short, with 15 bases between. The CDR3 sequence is CASSYLGGARNTQYF. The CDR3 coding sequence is TGTGCCAGCAGTTACTTGGGGGGCGCCAGGAATACGCAGTATTTT.

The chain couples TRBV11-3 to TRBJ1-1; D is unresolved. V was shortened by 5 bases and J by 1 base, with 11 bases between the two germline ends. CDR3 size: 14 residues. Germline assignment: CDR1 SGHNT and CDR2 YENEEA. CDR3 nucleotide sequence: TGTGCCAGCAGCCAGACTTGGCAGAACACTGAAGCTTTCTTT. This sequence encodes CASSQTWQNTEAFF.

The CDR3 sequence: CASSLAGTDTQYF. As DNA, the CDR3 is TGTGCCAGCAGCTTAGCTGGCACAGATACGCAGTATTTT. The chain uses TRBV13 and TRBJ2-3, with D unclear. The CDR3 is 13 residues long. Germline assignment: CDR1 PRHDT and CDR2 FYEKMQ (reference sequence). V lost 1 base and J 1 base, leaving 3 bases between the germline ends.

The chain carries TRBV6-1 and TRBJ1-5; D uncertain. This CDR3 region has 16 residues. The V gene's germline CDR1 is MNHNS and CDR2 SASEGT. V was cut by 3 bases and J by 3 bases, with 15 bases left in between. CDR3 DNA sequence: TGTGCCAGCAGTGATAGGCAGGTCGGACTCAATCAGCCCCAGCATTTT. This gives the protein CASSDRQVGLNQPQHF.

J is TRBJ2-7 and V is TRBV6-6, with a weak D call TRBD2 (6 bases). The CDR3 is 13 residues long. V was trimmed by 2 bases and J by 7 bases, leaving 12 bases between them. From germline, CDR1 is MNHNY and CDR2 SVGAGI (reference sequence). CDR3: CASSYAQGGEQYF. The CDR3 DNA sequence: TGTGCCAGCAGTTACGCCCAGGGAGGAGAGCAGTACTTC.

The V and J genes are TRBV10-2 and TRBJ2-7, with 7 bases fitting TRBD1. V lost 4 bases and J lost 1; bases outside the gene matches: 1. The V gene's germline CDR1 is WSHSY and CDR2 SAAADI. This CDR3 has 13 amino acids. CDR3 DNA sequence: TGCGCCAGCAGTGGGACAGGTTCCTACGAGCAGTACTTC. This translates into CASSGTGSYEQYF.

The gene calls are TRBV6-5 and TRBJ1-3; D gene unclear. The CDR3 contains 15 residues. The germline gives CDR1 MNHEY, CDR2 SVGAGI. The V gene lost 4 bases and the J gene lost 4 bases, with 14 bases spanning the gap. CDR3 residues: CASSSGSGSGNTIYF. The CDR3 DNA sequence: TGTGCCAGCAGTTCGGGGTCCGGGTCCGGAAACACCATATATTTT.

The CDR3 sequence: CASSVTGTSVGDTQYF. The CDR3 region has the DNA TGCGCCAGCAGCGTAACCGGGACTAGCGTTGGGGATACGCAGTATTTT. This rearrangement joins TRBV5-1 to TRBJ2-3; 10 bases line up with TRBD2. Germline-derived CDR1 and CDR2 are SGHRS and YFSETQ. Germline trimming cut 4 bases from V and 6 bases from J; bases unmatched to any gene: 11. This CDR3 spans 16 amino acids.

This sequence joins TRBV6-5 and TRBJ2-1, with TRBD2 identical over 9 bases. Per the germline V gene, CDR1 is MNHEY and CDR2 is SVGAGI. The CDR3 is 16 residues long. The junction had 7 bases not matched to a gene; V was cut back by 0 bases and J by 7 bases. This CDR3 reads CASSYSRSGGRNEQFF. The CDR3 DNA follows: TGTGCCAGCAGTTACTCGAGAAGCGGGGGGAGGAATGAGCAGTTCTTC.

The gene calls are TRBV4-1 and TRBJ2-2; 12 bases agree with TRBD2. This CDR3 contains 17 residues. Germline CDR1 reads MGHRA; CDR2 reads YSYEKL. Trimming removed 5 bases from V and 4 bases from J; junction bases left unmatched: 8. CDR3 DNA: TGCGCCAGCAGCAGGACTAGCGGGATCCATGGCACCGGGGAGCTGTTTTTT. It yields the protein CASSRTSGIHGTGELFF.

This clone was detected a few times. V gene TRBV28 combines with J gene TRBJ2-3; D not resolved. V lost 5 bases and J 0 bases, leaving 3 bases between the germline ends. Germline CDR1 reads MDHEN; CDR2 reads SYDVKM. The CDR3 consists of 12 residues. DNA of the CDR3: TGTGCCAGCAGTACTAGCACAGATACGCAGTATTTT. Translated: CASSTSTDTQYF. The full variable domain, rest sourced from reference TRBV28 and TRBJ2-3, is DVKVTQSSRYLVKRTGEKVFLECVQDMDHENMFWYRQDPGLGLRLIYFSYDVKMKEKGDIPEGYSVSREKKERFSLILESASTNQTSMYLCASSTSTDTQYFGPGTRLTVL.

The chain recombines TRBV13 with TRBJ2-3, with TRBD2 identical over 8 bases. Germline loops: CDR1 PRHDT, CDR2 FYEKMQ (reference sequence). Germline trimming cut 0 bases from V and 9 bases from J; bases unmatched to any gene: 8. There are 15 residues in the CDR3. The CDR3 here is CASSLGLVGLGTQYF. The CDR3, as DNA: TGTGCCAGCAGCTTAGGCTTAGTGGGACTAGGCACGCAGTATTTT.

This CDR3 is CASSLTGRGTEAFF. The CDR3, as DNA: TGTGCCAGCAGCTTGACAGGGAGAGGCACTGAAGCTTTCTTT. The chain recombines TRBV7-9 with TRBJ1-1; 7 bases match TRBD1. V was pared by 3 bases and J by 4 bases, with 5 bases of the junction left unmatched. Germline loops: CDR1 SEHNR, CDR2 FQNEAQ (reference sequence). The CDR3 spans 14 residues.

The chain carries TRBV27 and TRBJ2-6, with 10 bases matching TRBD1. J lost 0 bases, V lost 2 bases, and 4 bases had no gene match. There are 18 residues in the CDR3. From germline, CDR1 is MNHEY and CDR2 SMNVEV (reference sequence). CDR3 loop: CASSLRGTGDSGANVLTF. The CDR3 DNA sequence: TGTGCCAGCAGTTTACGAGGGACAGGGGACTCTGGGGCCAACGTCCTGACTTTC. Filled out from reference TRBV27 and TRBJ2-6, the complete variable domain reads EAQVTQNPRYLITVTGKKLTVTCSQNMNHEYMSWYRQDPGLGLRQIYYSMNVEVTDKGDVPEGYKVSRKEKRNFPLILESPSPNQTSLYFCASSLRGTGDSGANVLTFGAGSRLTVL.

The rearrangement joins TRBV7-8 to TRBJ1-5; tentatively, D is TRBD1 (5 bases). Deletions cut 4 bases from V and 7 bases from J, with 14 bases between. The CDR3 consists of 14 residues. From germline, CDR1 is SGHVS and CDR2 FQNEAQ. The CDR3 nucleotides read TGTGCCAGCAGCTCCAGGATCGGGGGGCAGCCCCAGCATTTT. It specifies CASSSRIGGQPQHF. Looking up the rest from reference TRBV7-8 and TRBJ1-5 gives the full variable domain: GAGVSQSPRYKVAKRGQDVALRCDPISGHVSLFWYQQALGQGPEFLTYFQNEAQLDKSGLPSDRFFAERPEGSVSTLKIQRTQQEDSAVYLCASSSRIGGQPQHFGDGTRLSIL.